These T cell receptor beta chains were read from a single sample in a study of T cell repertoires in aging, cancer and after chemotherapy. TCRdb called the multiplex PCR reads again in MiXCR, with one record for every CDR3 protein. Among under 5,500 distinct CDR3 sequences listed, approximately 30% were seen once. Sequencing was done on a sample of blood. The source is a human donor with a blood cancer. The CDR3 runs from the conserved cysteine through the conserved F or W. The order of the fields is clone size, V gene, D gene, J gene, CDR3 DNA, CDR3 protein. D genes are given only for firm matches. Clone sizes are given selectively: once, few, many, or a class where the clone is expanded.

few	TRBV6-2/TRBV6-3	TRBD2	TRBJ2-1	TGTGCCAGCACTAGATTCCTTGGGGGACTAGCGGACTACAATGAGCAGTTCTTC	CASTRFLGGLADYNEQFF
few	TRBV20-1	TRBD2	TRBJ2-5	TGCAGTGCCGATGGACTAGCGGGGGGTTATGAAGAGACCCAGTACTTC	CSADGLAGGYEETQYF
.	TRBV7-9	.	TRBJ2-3	TGTGCCAGCAGCTTCCTTCTTACAGATACGCAGTATTTT	CASSFLLTDTQYF
.	TRBV10-3	.	TRBJ2-1	TGTGCCATCAGTGCTATGGGGGGCGCGGGTAGATATGAGCAGTTCTTC	CAISAMGGAGRYEQFF
.	TRBV7-6	.	TRBJ1-1	TGTGCCAGCAGCTCCCTCCAGGCTACGGACACTGAAGCTTTCTTT	CASSSLQATDTEAFF
large	TRBV29-1	TRBD2	TRBJ2-7	TGCAGCGTTAGGACTAGCGGGGGGACCACCTACGAGCAGTACTTC	CSVRTSGGTTYEQYF
.	TRBV12-3/TRBV12-4	.	TRBJ1-4	TGTGCCAGCAGTTTAACGCCTGCAACTAATGAAAAACTGTTTTTT	CASSLTPATNEKLFF
.	TRBV11-1	.	TRBJ2-5	TGTGCCAGCAGCTTACCCGTTCGCGCAGGGAAAGAGACCCAGTACTTC	CASSLPVRAGKETQYF
medium-sized	TRBV6-5	TRBD1	TRBJ2-7	TGTGCCAGCAGTTCCCAGACAGGGGGCGCGCTCCACGAGCAGTACTTC	CASSSQTGGALHEQYF
.	TRBV18	.	TRBJ2-5	TGTGCCAGCTCCCCCGGGGACCGAGAGACCCAGTACTTC	CASSPGDRETQYF
.	TRBV18	.	TRBJ1-2	TGTGCCAGCTCACCATTCTTGTTTCCGGGGAGGGACTATGGCTACACCTTC	CASSPFLFPGRDYGYTF
few	TRBV18	.	TRBJ1-2	TGTGCCAGCTCACCGGACAGAGAGGATGGCTACACCTTC	CASSPDREDGYTF
medium-sized	TRBV29-1	.	TRBJ1-5	TGCAGCGTTACCGGGACAAATGTCGATCAGCCCCAGCATTTT	CSVTGTNVDQPQHF
.	TRBV19	.	TRBJ2-3	TGTGCCAGTAAAGGTAGGGGGGGGCCCACAGATACGCAGTATTTT	CASKGRGGPTDTQYF
medium-sized	TRBV12-3/TRBV12-4	.	TRBJ2-2	TGTGCCAGCAGTTTTGCGGGTACCGGGGAGCTGTTTTTT	CASSFAGTGELFF
medium-sized	TRBV19	.	TRBJ2-5	TGTGCCAGTCAGGCCATTGATCAAGAGACCCAGTACTTC	CASQAIDQETQYF
.	TRBV10-3	.	TRBJ2-1	TGTGCCATCAGTGATTTACTCTCCGGGATCTACTACAATGAGCAGTTCTTC	CAISDLLSGIYYNEQFF
.	TRBV6-5	.	TRBJ2-3	TGTGCCAGCAGTTACGGGGATACGCAGTATTTT	CASSYGDTQYF
.	TRBV7-2	.	TRBJ2-2	TGTGCCAGCAGCTTGACGGGTGACACCGGGGAGCTGTTTTTT	CASSLTGDTGELFF
large	TRBV29-1	.	TRBJ1-4	TGCAGCGCCCTAGATGCAACTAATGAAAAACTGTTTTTT	CSALDATNEKLFF
few	TRBV27	TRBD2	TRBJ2-1	TGTGCCAGCAGTTTATCGAGACTAGCGGGGGATGAGCAGTTCTTC	CASSLSRLAGDEQFF
.	TRBV13	.	TRBJ2-3	TGTGCCAGCAGCCTAAGCAGAGTAACGCAGTATTTT	CASSLSRVTQYF
.	TRBV7-9	.	TRBJ2-3	TGTGCCAGCAGCTTTGGGCAGGGGAAGGGAGATACGCAGTATTTT	CASSFGQGKGDTQYF
few	TRBV19	.	TRBJ1-1	TGTGCCAGTAGTATGCGAAGTCGGGGCGCTGAAGCTTTCTTT	CASSMRSRGAEAFF
.	TRBV5-5	TRBD2	TRBJ2-3	TGTGCCAGCAGCTTGGGGGGACTAGCCTTCACAGATACGCAGTATTTT	CASSLGGLAFTDTQYF
.	TRBV5-1	TRBD1	TRBJ2-2	TGCGCCAGCAGCTTGGTAGGACAGGGGACGAACACCGGGGAGCTGTTTTTT	CASSLVGQGTNTGELFF
.	TRBV6-1	.	TRBJ2-7	TGTGCCAGCAGTTACTCGTTGGCTAGCGTGACCCCCTACGAGCAGTACTTC	CASSYSLASVTPYEQYF
large	TRBV14	.	TRBJ2-6	TGTGCCAGCAGCCCCAAGGAGGCTGGGGCCAACGTCCTGACTTTC	CASSPKEAGANVLTF
medium-sized	TRBV12-3/TRBV12-4	.	TRBJ2-7	TGTGCCAGCAGTTTACTCGGCAGGGCCTACGAGCAGTACTTC	CASSLLGRAYEQYF
.	TRBV7-6	TRBD2	TRBJ2-7	TGTGCCAGCAGCTTAGGGCTAGCGGGTGCCGAGCAGTACTTC	CASSLGLAGAEQYF
few	TRBV10-3	.	TRBJ2-3	TGTGCCATCAGTGAGTCAAGCGATACGCAGTATTTT	CAISESSDTQYF
.	TRBV20-1	TRBD2	TRBJ2-7	TGCAGTGTAAGGGAGGGCAGCTTCTCCTACGAGCAGTACTTC	CSVREGSFSYEQYF
.	TRBV20-1	TRBD2	TRBJ2-7	TGCAGTGCTAGAGGGGCTAGCGGGGGAACCTCCTACGAGCAGTACTTC	CSARGASGGTSYEQYF
once	TRBV27	.	TRBJ2-7	TGTGCCAGCAGTTTATCCTACGGGGTCTCCTACGAGCAGTACTTC	CASSLSYGVSYEQYF
.	TRBV4-1	.	TRBJ2-1	TGCGCCAGCAGCCAAGAGGGCGGGCAGTTCTTC	CASSQEGGQFF
medium-sized	TRBV6-2/TRBV6-3	.	TRBJ2-7	TGTGCCAGCAGTTACTCGGGGACTGAGTTTGACGAGCAGTACTTC	CASSYSGTEFDEQYF
.	TRBV6-5	.	TRBJ2-1	TGTGCCAGCAGTTACTCGACTGGAGAGCAGTTCTTC	CASSYSTGEQFF
.	TRBV12-3/TRBV12-4	TRBD2	TRBJ2-7	TGTGCCAGCAGTTTAGTTAAGCGGGGGGGGAGCGAGCAGTACTTC	CASSLVKRGGSEQYF
.	TRBV6-5	TRBD2	TRBJ2-3	TGTGCCAGCAGGGGGGGGATGACAGATACGCAGTATTTT	CASRGGMTDTQYF
.	TRBV5-4	TRBD2	TRBJ2-1	TGTGCCAGCAGCTTGGGACTAGCGGGGCTGAGCTCCTACAATGAGCAGTTCTTC	CASSLGLAGLSSYNEQFF
few	TRBV19	TRBD1	TRBJ1-1	TGTGCCAGTGTACCGGGACAGGGGCACACTGAAGCTTTCTTT	CASVPGQGHTEAFF
.	TRBV20-1	TRBD1	TRBJ1-5	TGCAGTGCTAGAACAGGGGAGGGTCAGCCCCAGCATTTT	CSARTGEGQPQHF
.	TRBV19	TRBD1	TRBJ1-6	TGTGCCAGTAGTGACACAGGGGGCAGATCACCCCTCCACTTT	CASSDTGGRSPLHF
.	TRBV12-3/TRBV12-4	.	TRBJ2-7	TGTGCCAGCAGTAGTAGGGCGGCTTTTCTGACAGCTAACTCCTACAAGCAGTACTTC	CASSSRAAFLTANSYKQYF
few	TRBV30	.	TRBJ1-1	TGTGCCTGGAGCCCAGGTCGGACGAACACTGAAGCTTTCTTT	CAWSPGRTNTEAFF
medium-sized	TRBV27	.	TRBJ2-3	TGTGCCAGCAGTTTCACAGCGTCCCTCACAGATACGCAGTATTTT	CASSFTASLTDTQYF
few	TRBV30	.	TRBJ1-2	TGTGCCTGGAGTGTGTACAGATCTAACTATGGCTACACCTTC	CAWSVYRSNYGYTF
few	TRBV12-3/TRBV12-4	TRBD2	TRBJ2-5	TGTGCCAGCAGACCGGGGGGTAAAGAGACCCAGTACTTC	CASRPGGKETQYF
.	TRBV6-2/TRBV6-3	.	TRBJ1-2	TGTGCCAGCAGTTATTTGAGGCTAAACTATGGCTACACCTTC	CASSYLRLNYGYTF
.	TRBV4-3	.	TRBJ1-6	TGCGCCAGCAGCCCAGAACCCGACGGTTCACCCCTCCACTTT	CASSPEPDGSPLHF
.	TRBV11-1	.	TRBJ2-7	TGTGCCAGCAGCTTATCGCCGACTCACTACGAGCAGTACTTC	CASSLSPTHYEQYF